Described below is a single T cell receptor (beta chain) sequence and its context. Its cognate antigen is unknown. The sample comes from a study of cytomegalovirus exposure and HLA in healthy donors. Whole-study results and caveats: Most TCR sequences were seen very rarely across donors, but some public TCRs occurred in many.

With 60 Vbeta and 13 Jbeta primers, the PCR was carried out. The protocol was immunoSEQ multiplex PCR, while the TCRdb copy is restricted to in-frame clones and leaves out a portion. The repertoire holds roughly 70,000 clones, 80% to 90% seen once, with around 10% in the top ten. This CDR3 spans 14 amino acids. The germline gives CDR1 SGDLS, CDR2 YYNGEE. J was trimmed by 5 bases and V by 0 bases; bases with no gene match: 4. The receptor was isolated from a woman in her thirties in good health and CMV-seropositive. Source material: PBMCs. The gene calls are TRBV9 and TRBJ2-5, with TRBD2 matching 7 bases. DNA of the CDR3: TGTGCCAGCAGCGTAGGCGGGAGTGGGGAGACCCAGTACTTC. Protein product: CASSVGGSGETQYF.